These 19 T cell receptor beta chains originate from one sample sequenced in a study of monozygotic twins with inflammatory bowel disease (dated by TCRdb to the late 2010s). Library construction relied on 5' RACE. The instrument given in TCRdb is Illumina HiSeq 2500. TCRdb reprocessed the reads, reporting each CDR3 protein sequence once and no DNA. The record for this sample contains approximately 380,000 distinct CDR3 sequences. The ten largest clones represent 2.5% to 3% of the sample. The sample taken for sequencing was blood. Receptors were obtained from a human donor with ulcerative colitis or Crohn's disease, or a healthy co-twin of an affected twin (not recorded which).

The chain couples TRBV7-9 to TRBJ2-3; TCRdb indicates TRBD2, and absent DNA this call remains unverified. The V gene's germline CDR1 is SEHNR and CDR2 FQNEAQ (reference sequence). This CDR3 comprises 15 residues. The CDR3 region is CASSAARRVDLTQYF.

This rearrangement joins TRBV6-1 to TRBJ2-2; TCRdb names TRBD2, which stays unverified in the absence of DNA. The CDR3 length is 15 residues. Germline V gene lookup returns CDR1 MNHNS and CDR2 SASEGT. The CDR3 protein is CASTSSGPAAGELFF.

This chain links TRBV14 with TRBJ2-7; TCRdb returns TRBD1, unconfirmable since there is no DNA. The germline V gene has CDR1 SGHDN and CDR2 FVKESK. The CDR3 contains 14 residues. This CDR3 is CASSPTTVSYEQYF.

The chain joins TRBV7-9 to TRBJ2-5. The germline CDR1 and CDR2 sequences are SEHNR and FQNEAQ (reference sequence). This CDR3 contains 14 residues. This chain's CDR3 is CASSLVTNQETQYF.

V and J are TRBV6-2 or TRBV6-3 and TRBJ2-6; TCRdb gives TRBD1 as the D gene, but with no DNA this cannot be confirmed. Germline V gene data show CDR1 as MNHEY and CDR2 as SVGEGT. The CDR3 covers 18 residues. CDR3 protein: CASSPRTGWGLGANVLTF.

The CDR3 region is CASSFGGDSYEQYF. V gene TRBV11-1 combines with J gene TRBJ2-7. The CDR3 has 14 residues. The germline gives CDR1 SGHAT, CDR2 FQDESV (reference sequence).

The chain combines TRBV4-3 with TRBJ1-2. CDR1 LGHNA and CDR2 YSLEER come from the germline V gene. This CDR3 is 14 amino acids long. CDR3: CASSQDLVKEGYTF.

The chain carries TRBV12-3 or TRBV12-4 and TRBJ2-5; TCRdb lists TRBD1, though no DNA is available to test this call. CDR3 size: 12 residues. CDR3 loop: CASSRAARTQYF.

The CDR3 loop is CAGATGSYNEQFF. The rearrangement links TRBV7-2 to TRBJ2-1. In germline, CDR1 is SGHTA, CDR2 FQGNSA. The CDR3 is 13 residues long.

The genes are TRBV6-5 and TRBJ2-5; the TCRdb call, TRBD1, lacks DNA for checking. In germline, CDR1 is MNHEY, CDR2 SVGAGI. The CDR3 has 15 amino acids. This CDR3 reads CASSYPGGSWETQYF.

CDR3 loop: CASSKAETSGNIGELFF. The rearrangement links TRBV21-1 to TRBJ2-2; TCRdb selects TRBD2, and the lack of DNA leaves this call unchecked. TRBV21-1 is deemed a pseudogene. The CDR3 sequence is 17 residues long.

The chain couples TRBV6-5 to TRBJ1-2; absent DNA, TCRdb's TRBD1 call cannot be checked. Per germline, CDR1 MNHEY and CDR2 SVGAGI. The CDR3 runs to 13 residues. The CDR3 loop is CASSYAQGATYTF.

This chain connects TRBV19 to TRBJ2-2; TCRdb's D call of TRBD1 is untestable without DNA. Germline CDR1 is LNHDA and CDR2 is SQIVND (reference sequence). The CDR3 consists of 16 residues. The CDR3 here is CASSNPGRTNTGELFF.

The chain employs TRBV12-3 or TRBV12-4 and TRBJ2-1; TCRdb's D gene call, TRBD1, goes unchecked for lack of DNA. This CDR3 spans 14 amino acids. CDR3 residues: CASSSTWGFNEQFF.

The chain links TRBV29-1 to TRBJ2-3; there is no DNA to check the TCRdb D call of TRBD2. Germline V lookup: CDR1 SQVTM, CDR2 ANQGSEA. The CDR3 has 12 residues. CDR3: CSVERDADTQYF.

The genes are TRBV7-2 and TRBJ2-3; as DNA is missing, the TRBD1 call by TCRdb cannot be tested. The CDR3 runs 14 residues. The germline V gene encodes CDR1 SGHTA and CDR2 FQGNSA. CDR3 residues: CASRRGLATDTQYF.

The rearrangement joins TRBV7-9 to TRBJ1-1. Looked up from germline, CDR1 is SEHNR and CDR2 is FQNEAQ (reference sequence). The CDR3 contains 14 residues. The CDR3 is CASSSRSEFDGTPF.

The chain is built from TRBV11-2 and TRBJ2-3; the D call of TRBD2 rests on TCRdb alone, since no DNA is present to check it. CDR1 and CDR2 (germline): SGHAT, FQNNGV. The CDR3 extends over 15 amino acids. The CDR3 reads CASIPASVPTDTQYF. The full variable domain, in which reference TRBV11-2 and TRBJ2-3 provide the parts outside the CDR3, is EAGVAQSPRYKIIEKRQSVAFWCNPISGHATLYWYQQILGQGPKLLIQFQNNGVVDDSQLPKDRFSAERLKGVDSTLKIQPAKLEDSAVYLCASIPASVPTDTQYFGPGTRLTVL.

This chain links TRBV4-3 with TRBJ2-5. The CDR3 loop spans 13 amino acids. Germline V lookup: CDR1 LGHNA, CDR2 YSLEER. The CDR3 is CASSQWGQETQYF.